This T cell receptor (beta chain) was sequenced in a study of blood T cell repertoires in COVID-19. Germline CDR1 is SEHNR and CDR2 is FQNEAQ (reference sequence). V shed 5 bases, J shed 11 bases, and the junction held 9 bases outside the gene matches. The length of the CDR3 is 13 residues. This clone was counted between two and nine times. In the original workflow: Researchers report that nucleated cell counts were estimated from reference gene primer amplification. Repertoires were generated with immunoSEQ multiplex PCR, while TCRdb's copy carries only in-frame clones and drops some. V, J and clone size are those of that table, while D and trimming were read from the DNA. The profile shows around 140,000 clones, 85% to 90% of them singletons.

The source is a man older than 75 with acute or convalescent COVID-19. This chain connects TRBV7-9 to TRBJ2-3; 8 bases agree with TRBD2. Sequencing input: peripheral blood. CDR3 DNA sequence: TGTGCCAGCAGCGGACTAGCCCTAGGGAAGCAGTATTTT. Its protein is CASSGLALGKQYF. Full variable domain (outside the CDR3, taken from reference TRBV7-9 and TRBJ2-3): DTGVSQNPRHKITKRGQNVTFRCDPISEHNRLYWYRQTLGQGPEFLTYFQNEAQLEKSRLLSDRFSAERPKGSFSTLEIQRTEQGDSAMYLCASSGLALGKQYFGPGTRLTVL.